This TCR beta chain was captured by sequencing in a study of T-cell reconstitution after alpha-beta-depleted transplantation in children. Study-wide results and caveats: Some patients showed high day-60 TCRbeta diversity, which derived from surviving recipient T cells and thymic progenitors. Two months or so post-transplant, alpha-beta T cells reportedly derived from several hundred expanded graft clones.

Unique molecular identifiers were incorporated when the TCRbeta library was constructed. One entry per CDR3 protein results from TCRdb running MiXCR on the PCR reads. Of around 180,000 distinct CDR3 sequences detected, around 10% appear once; the ten largest clones hold around 14%. The sample holds many counts of this clonotype. Its antigen is unidentified. The sequenced sample was PBMCs, obtained before TCRalphabeta/CD19-depleted stem cell transplant. This TCR was recovered from a boy under 10 years old with acute myeloid leukemia, due to receive a stem cell transplant.

The CDR3 nucleotides read TGCAGTGCAAACCCTCGGTGGGGTAGGCGGTACCAAGAGACCCAGTACTTC. It encodes CSANPRWGRRYQETQYF. The V gene is TRBV20-1, the J gene TRBJ2-5; D unresolved. This CDR3 region has 17 residues. CDR1 DFQATT and CDR2 SNEGSKA come from the germline V gene (reference sequence). Trimming removed 6 bases at V and 0 bases at J, with 23 bases between.